The entry below describes one T cell receptor (beta chain). Its specificity is not known. Separation from the 666-subject first cohort characterized the roughly 130-subject validation cohort, to which the donors belonged. This record belongs to a study of cytomegalovirus exposure and HLA in healthy donors. Study-level results: Later, an analysis found that TCR clusters from the first cohort tended to co-occur in the 120 validation repertoires. Most TCRs appeared rarely, but some public TCRs recurred in many donors.

The CDR3 runs to 15 residues. CDR1 is MDHEN and CDR2 is SYDVKM in the germline V gene. The ends lost 7 bases at V and 2 bases at J; junction bases unmatched: 8. Using immunoSEQ multiplex PCR, the repertoire was profiled, and TCRdb retains in-frame clones only, with some absent. The sample holds about 48,000 clones, just over 85% seen once. The V and J genes are TRBV28 and TRBJ2-1; 7 bases map to TRBD2. Material: PBMCs. This clonotype was obtained from a woman younger than 45 in good health and CMV-seronegative. CDR3 sequence: CASTRRGRAYNEQFF. CDR3 nucleotide sequence: TGTGCCAGCACCCGACGAGGGAGGGCCTACAATGAGCAGTTCTTC.